The 10 T cell receptor beta chains in this list originate from one sample, sequenced in a study of immune evolution from preneoplasia to lung adenocarcinoma. Here immunoSEQ multiplex PCR was the method, and the copy in TCRdb shows in-frame clones only, minus some. Of some 6,600 clones listed, 77% are singletons. The sequenced sample consisted of FFPE lung adenocarcinoma in situ tissue. All receptors come from a person aged 60 to 80 with lung adenocarcinoma.

This chain uses TRBV7-6 with TRBJ1-1; the D is unclear. This CDR3 spans 12 amino acids. Trimming stripped 3 bases from V and 1 base from J, with 3 bases between. Germline V gene data show CDR1 as SGHVS and CDR2 as FNYEAQ. CDR3 sequence reads: CASSFANTEAFF. For the CDR3, the DNA is TGTGCCAGCAGCTTCGCGAACACTGAAGCTTTCTTT.

The rearrangement uses TRBV30 and TRBJ2-3; 8 positions match TRBD1. The V gene end was trimmed by 7 bases and the J gene end by 1 base; junction bases not matched to a gene: 7. CDR3 length: 14 amino acids. Per the germline V gene, CDR1 is GTSNPN and CDR2 is SVGIG (reference sequence). The CDR3 spells CAYLGQGRTDTQYF. The CDR3, as DNA: TGTGCCTACCTCGGACAGGGCCGCACAGATACGCAGTATTTT.

The chain combines TRBV28 with TRBJ2-5, with 12 bases that match TRBD2. CDR3 size: 16 residues. CDR1 is MDHEN and CDR2 is SYDVKM in the germline V gene. With 2 bases clipped from V and 3 bases from J, the junction kept 4 bases outside the gene matches. The CDR3 loop is CASSLLASGGEETQYF. CDR3 sequence (DNA): TGTGCCAGCAGTTTACTGGCTAGCGGGGGGGAAGAGACCCAGTACTTC.

V is TRBV11-2 and J is TRBJ2-5; D possibly corresponds to TRBD1 (6 bases). This CDR3 is 12 amino acids long. Between the trimmed V and J ends, which lost 5 bases and 3 bases, there was a span of 7 bases. Germline lookup yields CDR1 SGHAT and CDR2 FQNNGV. This CDR3 is CASSRTEETQYF. In DNA, the CDR3 is TGTGCCAGCAGCCGGACAGAAGAGACCCAGTACTTC.

This chain uses TRBV14 with TRBJ2-1, with D possibly being TRBD1 (5 bases). CDR3 length equals 16 residues. Germline V gene sequence: CDR1 SGHDN, CDR2 FVKESK. V dropped 0 bases and J dropped 0 bases, with 9 bases sitting between them. Written as DNA, the CDR3 is TGTGCCAGCAGCCAAGATACAGGTAGCTCCTACAATGAGCAGTTCTTC. Encoded protein: CASSQDTGSSYNEQFF.

This chain links TRBV28 with TRBJ1-2; tentatively, D is TRBD1 (5 bases). The V end was cut by 10 bases, the J end by 8 bases, with 17 bases between. Germline V gene data show CDR1 as MDHEN and CDR2 as SYDVKM. The CDR3 is 12 residues long. CDR3 nucleotide sequence: TGTGCCAACTGGGGGTCCCGAGGGGGCTACACCTTC. This translates into CANWGSRGGYTF.

The V call is TRBV7-6, the J call TRBJ2-7; 7 nucleotides line up with TRBD1. The CDR3 is made up of 16 amino acids. The germline gives CDR1 SGHVS, CDR2 FNYEAQ. J was trimmed by 4 bases and V by 5 bases; bases with no gene match: 14. The CDR3 sequence is CASSPSTGTVIYEQYF. The CDR3 DNA follows: TGTGCCAGCAGCCCATCCACCGGGACAGTTATATACGAGCAGTACTTC.

This clone occurred once. The V gene is TRBV2, the J gene TRBJ2-3; D gene uncertain. CDR1 is SNHLY and CDR2 is FYNNEI in the germline V gene. Trimming cost V 2 bases and J 4 bases, with 4 bases left between them. This CDR3 region has 12 residues. The DNA of the CDR3 is TGTGCCAGCAGTGAACTGGCAGATACGCAGTATTTT. This gives the protein CASSELADTQYF.

The gene calls are TRBV10-3 and TRBJ2-3, with a weak D call TRBD1 (5 bases). The CDR3 extends over 16 amino acids. V was trimmed by 6 bases and J by 3 bases, leaving 19 bases between them. Germline values: CDR1 ENHRY, CDR2 SYGVKD. The CDR3 DNA follows: TGTGCCATCAGAGGACAAGACGTTTTACAAACAGATACGCAGTATTTT. It is translated as CAIRGQDVLQTDTQYF.

The V gene is TRBV7-9, the J gene TRBJ1-1; 9 bases fit TRBD1. This CDR3 spans 17 amino acids. V was clipped by 5 bases and J by 5 bases; unmatched bases: 15. The V gene's germline CDR1 is SEHNR and CDR2 FQNEAQ (reference sequence). CDR3: CASSHPPGQGPRTEAFF. The DNA of the CDR3 is TGTGCCAGCAGCCATCCCCCGGGACAGGGCCCTAGAACTGAAGCTTTCTTT. Using reference TRBV7-9 and TRBJ1-1 for the parts outside the CDR3, the full variable domain is DTGVSQNPRHKITKRGQNVTFRCDPISEHNRLYWYRQTLGQGPEFLTYFQNEAQLEKSRLLSDRFSAERPKGSFSTLEIQRTEQGDSAMYLCASSHPPGQGPRTEAFFGQGTRLTVV.